This T cell receptor (beta chain) stems from a study of cytomegalovirus exposure and HLA in healthy donors. Study conclusions and caveats: Equally common other TCR beta chains were less clonally expanded than HLA-associated ones, a later analysis found.

Trimming took 4 bases from V and 1 from J, leaving 22 bases between them. The germline gives CDR1 MDHEN, CDR2 SYDVKM. CDR3 length: 18 residues. Vbeta (60) and Jbeta (13) primers were used in the PCR. Here immunoSEQ multiplex PCR was the method, and the copy in TCRdb shows in-frame clones only, minus some. The repertoire holds under 70,000 clones, with 60% to 80% as singletons. A remark on this clone: What it recognizes is unknown.

Material for sequencing was PBMCs. This chain connects TRBV28 to TRBJ1-1; the D gene is possibly TRBD1 (6 bases). The receptor was derived from a male donor in good health and CMV-seropositive. CDR3 in DNA: TGTGCCAGCAGTTCTCCCTGGGTCAGACAGACAGGGAACACTGAAGCTTTCTTT. Amino acids: CASSSPWVRQTGNTEAFF.